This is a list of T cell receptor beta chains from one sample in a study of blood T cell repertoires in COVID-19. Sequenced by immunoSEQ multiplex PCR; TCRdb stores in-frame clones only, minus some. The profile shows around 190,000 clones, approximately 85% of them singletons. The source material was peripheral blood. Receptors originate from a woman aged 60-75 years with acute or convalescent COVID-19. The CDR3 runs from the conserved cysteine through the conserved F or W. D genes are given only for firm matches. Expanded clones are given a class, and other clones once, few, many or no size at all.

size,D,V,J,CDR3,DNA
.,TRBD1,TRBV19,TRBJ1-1,CASSIVSGGAMNTEAFF,TGTGCCAGTAGTATAGTCTCAGGGGGCGCGATGAACACTGAAGCTTTCTTT
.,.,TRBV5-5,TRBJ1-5,CASSLSTISNQPQHF,TGTGCCAGCAGCTTGTCTACGATTAGCAATCAGCCCCAGCATTTT
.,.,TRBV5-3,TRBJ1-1,CAPRPGVNTEAFF,TGTGCCCCCAGGCCAGGGGTGAACACTGAAGCTTTCTTT
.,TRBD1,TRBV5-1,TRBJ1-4,CASSGQGAANEKLFF,TGCGCCAGCAGTGGGCAGGGGGCAGCTAATGAAAAACTGTTTTTT
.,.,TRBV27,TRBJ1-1,CASRTGAVSEAFF,TGTGCCAGCAGGACAGGCGCCGTATCTGAAGCTTTCTTT
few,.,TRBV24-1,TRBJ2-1,CATSDPLGSVQFF,TGTGCCACCAGTGACCCTCTAGGTTCCGTGCAGTTCTTC
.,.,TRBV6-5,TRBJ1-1,CASSYLGGTEAFF,TGTGCCAGCAGTTACTTAGGGGGCACTGAAGCTTTCTTT
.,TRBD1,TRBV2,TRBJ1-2,CASSPETGYGYTF,TGTGCCAGCAGTCCGGAGACAGGGTATGGCTACACCTTC
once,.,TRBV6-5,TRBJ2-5,CASSLDSLPQETQYF,TGTGCCAGCAGCTTGGACAGCCTTCCCCAAGAGACCCAGTACTTC
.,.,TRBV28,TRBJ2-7,CASRTTYEQYF,TGTGCCAGCAGGACAACTTACGAGCAGTACTTC
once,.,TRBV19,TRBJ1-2,CASSRGALRGYTF,TGTGCCAGTAGTCGGGGGGCCCTTCGCGGCTACACCTTC
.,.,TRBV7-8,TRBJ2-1,CASSLDHGLFRSHNEQFF,TGTGCCAGCAGCTTAGACCACGGACTTTTCAGGTCCCACAATGAGCAGTTCTTC
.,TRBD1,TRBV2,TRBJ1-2,CASTTRTGKGYTF,TGTGCCAGCACCACGAGGACAGGTAAAGGCTACACCTTC
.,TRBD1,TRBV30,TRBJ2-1,CAWKGDRGNNEQFF,TGTGCCTGGAAGGGGGACAGGGGAAATAATGAGCAGTTCTTC
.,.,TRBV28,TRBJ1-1,CASSYPGGTEAFF,TGTGCCAGCAGCTACCCTGGGGGGACTGAAGCTTTCTTT
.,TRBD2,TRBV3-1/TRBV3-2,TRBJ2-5,CASSQVGLAVETQYF,TGTGCCAGCAGCCAAGTGGGTCTAGCGGTAGAGACCCAGTACTTC
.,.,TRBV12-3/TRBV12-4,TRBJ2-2,CASSFYRTGELFF,TGTGCCAGCAGTTTCTATAGAACCGGGGAGCTGTTTTTT
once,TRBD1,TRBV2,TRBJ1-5,CASSGTDASNQPRHF,TGTGCCAGCAGCGGGACAGACGCGAGCAATCAGCCCCGGCATTTT
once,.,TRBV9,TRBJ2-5,CASSVEAGRETQYF,TGTGCCAGCAGCGTAGAGGCAGGTCGGGAGACCCAGTACTTC
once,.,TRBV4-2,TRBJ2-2,CASSQGNRAYTGELFF,TGTGCCAGCAGCCAAGGGAACAGGGCGTACACCGGGGAGCTGTTTTTT
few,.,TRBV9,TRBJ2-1,CASSVTRVDNEQFF,TGTGCCAGCAGCGTAACGCGGGTGGACAATGAGCAGTTCTTC
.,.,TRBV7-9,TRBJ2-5,CASSLAGQGGETQYF,TGTGCCAGCAGCTTAGCCGGCCAGGGGGGAGAGACCCAGTACTTC
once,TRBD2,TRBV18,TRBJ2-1,CASSLGLAGTEDEQFF,TGTGCCAGCTCACTCGGACTAGCGGGCACGGAAGATGAGCAGTTCTTC
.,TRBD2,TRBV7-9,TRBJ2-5,CASSLSLAGVETQYF,TGTGCCAGCAGCTTAAGCCTAGCGGGAGTGGAGACCCAGTACTTC
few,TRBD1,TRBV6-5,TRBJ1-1,CASSALQGANTEAFF,TGTGCCAGCAGCGCATTACAGGGGGCGAACACTGAAGCTTTCTTT
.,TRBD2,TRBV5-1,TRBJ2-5,CASSSGTSGLETQYF,TGCGCCAGCAGTTCCGGGACTAGCGGTCTCGAGACCCAGTACTTC
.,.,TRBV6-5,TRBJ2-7,CASSPLGTPSYEQYF,TGTGCCAGCAGTCCCCTAGGAACCCCCTCCTACGAGCAGTACTTC
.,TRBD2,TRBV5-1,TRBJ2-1,CASSLGGRIGEQFF,TGCGCCAGCAGCCTGGGCGGGAGAATCGGTGAGCAGTTCTTC
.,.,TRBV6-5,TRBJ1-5,CASTRDNTNQPQHF,TGTGCCAGCACCCGGGACAATACCAATCAGCCCCAGCATTTT
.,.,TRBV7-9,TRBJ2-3,CASSSRGLGDTQYF,TGTGCCAGCAGCTCGCGGGGGCTTGGAGATACGCAGTATTTT
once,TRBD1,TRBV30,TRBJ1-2,CAWSATGKANYGYTF,TGTGCCTGGAGTGCGACAGGGAAAGCTAACTATGGCTACACCTTC
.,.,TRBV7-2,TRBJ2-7,CASSLARVYEQYF,TGTGCCAGCAGCTTAGCGCGGGTATACGAGCAGTACTTC
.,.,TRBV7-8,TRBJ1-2,CASSFEGIYGYTF,TGTGCCAGCAGCTTTGAGGGCATCTATGGCTACACCTTC
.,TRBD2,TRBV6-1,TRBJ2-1,CASSGLAGAAYNEQFF,TGTGCCAGCAGTGGGCTAGCGGGGGCCGCCTACAATGAGCAGTTCTTC
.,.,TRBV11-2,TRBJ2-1,CASSSTQGNEQFF,TGTGCCAGCAGCTCCACCCAGGGCAATGAGCAGTTCTTC
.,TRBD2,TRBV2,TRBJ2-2,CASSEERGLAGVGTGELFF,TGTGCCAGCAGTGAGGAGAGGGGACTAGCGGGCGTTGGTACCGGGGAGCTGTTTTTT
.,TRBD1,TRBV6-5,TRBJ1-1,CASGDRLDTEAFF,TGTGCCAGCGGGGACAGGCTGGACACTGAAGCTTTCTTT
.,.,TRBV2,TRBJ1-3,CASSEALQGSTIYF,TGTGCCAGCAGTGAAGCGCTTCAGGGTAGCACCATATATTTT
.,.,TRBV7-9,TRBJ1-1,CASSYDSLRDAFF,TGTGCCAGCAGTTACGACAGCCTTCGCGACGCTTTCTTT
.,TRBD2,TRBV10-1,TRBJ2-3,CASSESGLAGGNTDTQYF,TGCGCCAGCAGTGAGTCGGGGCTAGCGGGAGGAAACACAGATACGCAGTATTTT
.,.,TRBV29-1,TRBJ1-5,CSVGGGVGQPQHF,TGCAGCGTTGGGGGAGGTGTAGGACAGCCCCAGCATTTT